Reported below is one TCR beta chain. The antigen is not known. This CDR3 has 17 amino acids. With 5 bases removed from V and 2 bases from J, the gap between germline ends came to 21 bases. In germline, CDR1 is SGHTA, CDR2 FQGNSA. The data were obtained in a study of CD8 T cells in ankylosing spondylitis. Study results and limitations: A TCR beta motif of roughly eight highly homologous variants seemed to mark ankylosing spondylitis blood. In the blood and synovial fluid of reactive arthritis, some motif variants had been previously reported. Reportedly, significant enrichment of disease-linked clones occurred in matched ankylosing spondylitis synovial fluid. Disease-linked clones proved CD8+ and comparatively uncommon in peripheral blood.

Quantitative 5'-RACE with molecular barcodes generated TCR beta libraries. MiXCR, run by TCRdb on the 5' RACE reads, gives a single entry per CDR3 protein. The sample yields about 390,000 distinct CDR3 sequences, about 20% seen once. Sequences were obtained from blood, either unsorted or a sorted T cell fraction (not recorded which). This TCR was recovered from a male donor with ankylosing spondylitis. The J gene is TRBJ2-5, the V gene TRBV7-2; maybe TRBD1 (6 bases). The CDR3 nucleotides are TGTGCCAGCAGCAAGATCACCGGGACAACCTATCAAGAGACCCAGTACTTC. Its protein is CASSKITGTTYQETQYF.